The 28 T cell receptor beta chains below all came from one sample that was sequenced in a study of post-analysis software for immune sequencing data. The study, taken as a whole, reports: Four or five TRBV segments occurring more often in patients than controls included TRBV5-6, TRBV5-1 and TRBV20-1.

Unique molecular identifiers were built into the TCR beta cDNA libraries. Each CDR3 protein gets one entry after TCRdb re-called the PCR reads with MiXCR. The sample holds more than 350,000 distinct CDR3 sequences, 30% to 45% seen once. Their cognate antigens are unknown. The material sequenced was blood. These receptors were collected from a girl aged 2-10 years with multiple sclerosis.

This chain links TRBV12-3 or TRBV12-4 with TRBJ1-1, with a weak D call TRBD1 (6 bases). CDR3 length equals 16 residues. V dropped 5 bases and J dropped 1 base, with 17 bases sitting between them. CDR3 bases: TGTGCCAGCAGTCCCGCCGGACAGCGAAGGAACACTGAAGCTTTCTTT. It yields the protein CASSPAGQRRNTEAFF.

This clonotype was counted a few times. This chain uses TRBV10-3 with TRBJ2-3, with D perhaps matching TRBD2 (6 bases). Between the trimmed V and J ends, which lost 6 bases and 6 bases, there was a span of 28 bases. The CDR3 length is 18 residues. Germline CDR1 is ENHRY and CDR2 is SYGVKD. CDR3 protein: CAISETTTGLPYVDTQYF. The CDR3 DNA sequence: TGTGCCATCAGCGAAACCACAACGGGACTTCCCTACGTGGATACGCAGTATTTT.

The chain carries TRBV20-1 and TRBJ2-7; D gene uncertain. CDR1 DFQATT and CDR2 SNEGSKA come from the germline V gene (reference sequence). CDR3 length: 12 residues. Trimming left V 5 bases short and J 4 bases short, with 12 bases between. The CDR3 DNA reads TGCAGTGCTGTTCTTCTCGGGTACGAGCAGTACTTC. Its translation is CSAVLLGYEQYF.

This clonotype was seen many times. The chain carries TRBV29-1 and TRBJ2-4; D is uncertain. The V gene lost 6 bases and the J gene lost 0 bases, with 9 bases spanning the gap. Germline loops: CDR1 SQVTM, CDR2 ANQGSEA. The CDR3 length is 13 residues. Written as DNA, the CDR3 is TGCAGCGTATACAGCCTAGCCAAAAACATTCAGTACTTC. The encoded protein is CSVYSLAKNIQYF.

This clonotype was picked up a small number of times. This chain joins TRBV27 and TRBJ2-3; D is uncertain. CDR1 is MNHEY, CDR2 SMNVEV, per germline (reference sequence). This CDR3 is 13 amino acids long. Deletions cut 3 bases from V and 4 bases from J, with 8 bases between. CDR3 region: CASSFLVADTQYF. The CDR3 DNA is TGTGCCAGCAGTTTTCTTGTTGCAGATACGCAGTATTTT.

The J gene is TRBJ1-4, the V gene TRBV12-3 or TRBV12-4; 10 bases are shared with TRBD1. Trimming at V came to 8 bases and at J to 7 bases, leaving 7 bases not matched to a gene. The CDR3 runs to 14 residues. In DNA, the CDR3 is TGTGCCAGCGCCCGGGACAGGGGAGTTGAAAAACTGTTTTTT. Residues: CASARDRGVEKLFF.

The chain recombines TRBV9 with TRBJ2-1, with 16 bases matching TRBD2. Germline-derived CDR1 and CDR2 are SGDLS and YYNGEE. This CDR3 is built from 19 residues. J was trimmed by 3 bases and V by 1 base; bases with no gene match: 7. The DNA of the CDR3 is TGTGCCAGCAGCGTACAGGGACTAGCGGGAGGGCCTCTCTACAATGAGCAGTTCTTC. Translated, it gives CASSVQGLAGGPLYNEQFF.

This chain connects TRBV20-1 to TRBJ2-1, with D perhaps TRBD2 (6 bases). Trimming pared 2 bases from V and 0 bases from J, leaving 11 bases between. Germline CDR1 reads DFQATT; CDR2 reads SNEGSKA (reference sequence). The CDR3 length is 15 residues. CDR3 DNA: TGCAGTGCTAGATACGGGGGAGGCTCCTACAATGAGCAGTTCTTC. Protein: CSARYGGGSYNEQFF.

The rearrangement uses TRBV29-1 and TRBJ2-1, with a tentative D call TRBD2 (5 bases). Trimming removed 5 bases at V and 6 bases at J, with 11 bases between. Germline CDR1 reads SQVTM; CDR2 reads ANQGSEA. This CDR3 spans 12 amino acids. The CDR3: CSVSPGGNEQFF. CDR3 bases: TGCAGCGTTAGCCCAGGAGGCAATGAGCAGTTCTTC.

This clonotype was counted between two and nine times. This chain joins TRBV9 and TRBJ2-7; 8 nucleotides align to TRBD1. Looked up from germline, CDR1 is SGDLS and CDR2 is YYNGEE. The J segment lost 3 bases and the V segment lost 0 bases, leaving 2 bases of the junction unmatched. CDR3 size: 14 residues. The DNA of the CDR3 is TGTGCCAGCAGCGTAGCTGGACAGGGCTACGAGCAGTACTTC. This translates into CASSVAGQGYEQYF. The variable domain in full, with the rest retrieved from reference TRBV9 and TRBJ2-7, is DSGVTQTPKHLITATGQRVTLRCSPRSGDLSVYWYQQSLDQGLQFLIQYYNGEERAKGNILERFSAQQFPDLHSELNLSSLELGDSALYFCASSVAGQGYEQYFGPGTRLTVT.

This clonotype was observed once. The V and J genes are TRBV10-1 and TRBJ2-7, with D unclear. Germline assignment: CDR1 WNHNN and CDR2 SYGVQD (reference sequence). The V end lost 4 bases, the J end lost 0 bases, and 7 bases lay between the germline ends. The CDR3 length is 13 residues. CDR3 sequence: CASSGRSSYEQYF. DNA for the CDR3: TGCGCCAGCAGTGGACGTTCCTCCTACGAGCAGTACTTC.

V is TRBV7-9 and J is TRBJ1-6; no clear D. The germline CDR1 and CDR2 sequences are SEHNR and FQNEAQ (reference sequence). Trimming shortened V by 4 bases and J by 9 bases, and 16 bases separated the two germline ends. The CDR3 spans 15 residues. The CDR3: CASSSLRGGGSPLHF. CDR3 nucleotides: TGTGCCAGCAGCTCACTCCGGGGAGGAGGTTCACCCCTCCACTTT.

This chain connects TRBV10-1 to TRBJ2-7; 7 bases align to TRBD1. CDR1 and CDR2 from the germline V gene are WNHNN and SYGVQD (reference sequence). The CDR3 length is 16 residues. V trimming: 0 bases; J trimming: 3 bases; junction bases outside the gene matches: 8. The CDR3 DNA is TGCGCCAGCAGTGAGTCCGCCAGGGGGTATATCTACGAGCAGTACTTC. Its protein is CASSESARGYIYEQYF.

The chain carries TRBV7-4 and TRBJ2-3, with 9 bases that match TRBD2. The junction had 4 bases not matched to a gene; V was cut back by 2 bases and J by 1 base. The germline V gene encodes CDR1 SGHVT and CDR2 SQSDAQ. The CDR3 extends over 16 amino acids. DNA for the CDR3: TGTGCCAGCAGCTTAATGGCTAGCGGGGGCACAGATACGCAGTATTTT. Residues: CASSLMASGGTDTQYF.

Ten or more counts support this clonotype. The V gene is TRBV9, the J gene TRBJ2-1; tentatively, D is TRBD1 (6 bases). V lost 0 bases and J lost 5, with 9 bases in between. The V gene's germline CDR1 is SGDLS and CDR2 YYNGEE. The CDR3 covers 14 residues. Here the CDR3 reads CASSVGGLNNEQFF. The CDR3 DNA is TGTGCCAGCAGCGTAGGGGGGCTCAACAATGAGCAGTTCTTC.

CDR3 sequence reads: CATSRVRGGYEQYF. The CDR3, as DNA: TGTGCCACCAGCAGAGTAAGGGGCGGGTACGAGCAGTACTTC. This chain links TRBV15 with TRBJ2-7; D is possibly TRBD1 or TRBD2 (5 bases each). CDR3 length: 14 residues. CDR1 LNHNV and CDR2 YYDKDF come from the germline V gene (reference sequence). The ends were cut back, 1 base at V and 4 bases at J, with 11 bases in the middle.

As concerns this clonotype: The junction departs from germline at one end; a sequencing error may be responsible. The rearrangement links TRBV6-5 to TRBJ2-1, with 8 nucleotides matching TRBD1. Per the germline V gene, CDR1 is MNHEY and CDR2 is SVGAGI. CDR3 length equals 13 residues. CDR3 region: CAGSYPTGDEQFF. CDR3 coding DNA: TGTGCCGGCAGTTACCCGACAGGGGATGAGCAGTTCTTC.

Regarding this clonotype: Sequence at one end of the junction differs from germline and may be a read error. This sequence joins TRBV6-6 and TRBJ2-7, with D perhaps TRBD2 (6 bases). CDR1 MNHNY and CDR2 SVGAGI come from the germline V gene (reference sequence). The CDR3 is made up of 14 amino acids. CDR3: CASSYRGSSCEQYF. CDR3 bases: TGTGCCAGCAGTTACCGGGGGTCCTCCTGCGAGCAGTACTTC.

The rearrangement joins TRBV20-1 to TRBJ2-5, with 12 bases identical to TRBD2. Germline CDR1 DFQATT, CDR2 SNEGSKA (reference sequence). The CDR3 length is 15 residues. V lost 6 bases and J lost 11; bases outside the gene matches: 16. Here the CDR3 reads CSAATSGRMVDEQYF. The CDR3 DNA is TGCAGTGCGGCGACTAGCGGGAGAATGGTCGATGAGCAGTACTTC.

A few counts support this clonotype. The V call is TRBV4-2, the J call TRBJ2-1; TRBD2 aligns across 8 bases. This CDR3 contains 16 residues. Germline CDR1 LGHNA, CDR2 YNFKEQ. The V segment lost 6 bases and the J segment 8 bases; nucleotides outside the gene matches: 15. The chain's CDR3 is CASRLNEAGEMDEQFF. The CDR3 DNA is TGTGCCAGCAGACTTAATGAAGCGGGAGAAATGGATGAGCAGTTCTTC.

This clonotype was seen only a few times. V gene TRBV20-1 combines with J gene TRBJ2-1, with 10 bases aligning to TRBD2. V lost 5 bases to trimming and J lost 4 bases; unmatched junction nucleotides: 11. CDR1 is DFQATT, CDR2 SNEGSKA, per germline (reference sequence). CDR3 size: 16 residues. CDR3 residues: CSASPLSSGGYNEQFF. The CDR3, as DNA: TGCAGTGCTTCCCCCCTCTCTAGCGGGGGTTACAATGAGCAGTTCTTC.

The V call is TRBV24-1, the J call TRBJ2-5, with a weak D call TRBD2 (5 bases). Trimming removed 9 bases from V and 0 bases from J, with 7 bases in between. Germline CDR1 is KGHDR and CDR2 is SFDVKD. The CDR3 contains 12 residues. The CDR3 nucleotides read TGTGCCACCTCGGGGAACCAAGAGACCCAGTACTTC. It codes for CATSGNQETQYF.

This clonotype was found a few times. The chain is built from TRBV12-3 or TRBV12-4 and TRBJ1-2; possibly TRBD1 for D (5 bases). Trimming stripped 7 bases from V and 3 bases from J, with 18 bases between. The CDR3 loop spans 15 amino acids. Written as DNA, the CDR3 is TGTGCCAGCAACCTAGGGGTTAACCTCGACTATGGCTACACCTTC. It specifies CASNLGVNLDYGYTF.

This clonotype has a handful of counts. The V gene is TRBV5-5, the J gene TRBJ2-4, with D unresolved. Trimming took off 4 bases at V and 1 base at J, with 15 bases between the two ends. Germline V gene sequence: CDR1 SGHKS, CDR2 YYEKEE (reference sequence). The CDR3 runs to 16 residues. CDR3 DNA: TGTGCCAGCAGCAGTGGGGTACCGTTGGCCAAAAACATTCAGTACTTC. It encodes CASSSGVPLAKNIQYF.

Note on this clonotype: This may come from a read error, since a much larger clone is one base off. This chain joins TRBV29-1 and TRBJ2-5; TRBD1 is a possible D gene (5 bases). The closer fit of TRBJ2-7 to the DNA end suggests the J call may be wrong. The CDR3 is 13 amino acids. CDR1 SQVTM and CDR2 ANQGSEA come from the germline V gene. This CDR3 reads CSVGGDSHYEQYF. The CDR3 DNA reads as TGCAGCGTTGGAGGCGACAGCCACTACGAGCAGTACTTC.

V is TRBV7-8 and J is TRBJ2-4, with 8 nucleotides matching TRBD2. Germline assignment: CDR1 SGHVS and CDR2 FQNEAQ. Trimming removed 5 bases from V and 0 bases from J; junction bases left unmatched: 9. CDR3 length equals 17 residues. CDR3 in amino acids: CASSLRGRPLAKNIQYF. As DNA, the CDR3 is TGTGCCAGCAGCCTTCGCGGGAGGCCCCTAGCCAAAAACATTCAGTACTTC. Full variable domain (remainder filled in from reference TRBV7-8 and TRBJ2-4): GAGVSQSPRYKVAKRGQDVALRCDPISGHVSLFWYQQALGQGPEFLTYFQNEAQLDKSGLPSDRFFAERPEGSVSTLKIQRTQQEDSAVYLCASSLRGRPLAKNIQYFGAGTRLSVL.

This clonotype has only a few counts. The chain joins TRBV29-1 to TRBJ1-2, with D unresolved. Trimming stripped 0 bases from V and 3 bases from J, with 17 bases between. The CDR3 contains 16 residues. Germline lookup yields CDR1 SQVTM and CDR2 ANQGSEA. CDR3 nucleotides: TGCAGCGTTGAAGATCTTAGCCCCTTGGCCTACTATGGCTACACCTTC. This translates into CSVEDLSPLAYYGYTF.

This clonotype was seen a single time. Being one base from a much bigger clone, this may be a read error. V gene TRBV4-3 combines with J gene TRBJ2-7; 7 positions match TRBD1. V gave up 4 bases and J gave up 1 base; unmatched junction bases: 10. This CDR3 contains 16 residues. Germline V CDR1 and CDR2: LGHNA, YSLEER. This CDR3 is CASSPPRDSRSYEQYF. The CDR3, as DNA: TGCGCCAGCAGCCCCCCCCGGGACAGTAGATCCTACGAGCAGTACTTC.